This T cell receptor (beta chain) was documented in a study of T-cell reconstitution after alpha-beta-depleted transplantation in children. Regarding this clonotype: Its antigen is not identified.

V lost 5 bases and J lost 5; bases outside the gene matches: 7. This CDR3 is 16 amino acids long. The germline V gene encodes CDR1 MNHEY and CDR2 SMNVEV (reference sequence). During its preparation, the TCRbeta library received unique molecular identifiers. Using its own MiXCR run on the PCR reads, TCRdb lists one record per CDR3 protein. The sample lists about 240,000 distinct CDR3 sequences, 25% seen once, with roughly 2.7% in the top ten. Study results and limitations: Recipient T cells and thymic progenitors that survived gave rise to the high TCRbeta diversity observed at day 60 in some patients. T-cell counts and diversity at one year post-transplant came mainly from newly produced T cells. After transplant, at about two months, alpha-beta T cells were reportedly derived from several hundred expanded graft clones.

The chain carries TRBV27 and TRBJ2-5; the match to TRBD2 covers 14 bases. The TCR sequence derives from a girl between 2 and 10 years old with Fanconi anemia, due to receive a stem cell transplant. This material consisted of PBMCs, taken before TCRalphabeta/CD19-depleted stem cell transplant. CDR3 region: CASSVGTSGSRETQYF. CDR3 nucleotide sequence: TGTGCCAGCAGTGTCGGGACTAGCGGGAGCCGGGAGACCCAGTACTTC.